The 27 T cell receptor beta chains reported below all come from one sample, sequenced in a study of a mutant IDH1 vaccine in newly diagnosed glioma. Documented time point: week 23, last vaccination. It was 300 ug of mutant IDH1 20-mer peptide that made up each vaccine dose, given with topical imiquimod. The repertoire was sequenced with immunoSEQ multiplex PCR; TCRdb's copy has only in-frame clones and lacks some. The sample lists 26,000 or so clones; roughly 80% were seen once. Antigens of these TCRs are unknown. Specimen: PBMCs, collected from a glioma patient whose treatment included an IDH1 peptide vaccine. The receptors were gathered from a woman between 25 and 40 years old with glioma.

The chain couples TRBV2 to TRBJ2-1; possible D gene TRBD2, 6 bases. CDR3 length: 15 residues. CDR1 and CDR2 from the germline V gene are SNHLY and FYNNEI. The V gene lost 5 bases and the J gene lost 8 bases, with 19 bases spanning the gap. CDR3 DNA sequence: TGTGCCAGCAGTAAGCGCGGGGCGGGGCGGGATGAGCAGTTCTTC. It yields the protein CASSKRGAGRDEQFF.

The V gene is TRBV5-1, the J gene TRBJ2-3; TRBD2 matches 9 bases. Trimming took 1 base from V and 4 from J; bases not matched to a gene: 7. This CDR3 comprises 16 residues. The germline CDR1 and CDR2 sequences are SGHRS and YFSETQ. CDR3 region: CASSLSLAGPADTQYF. DNA for the CDR3: TGCGCCAGCAGCTTGTCACTAGCGGGCCCTGCAGATACGCAGTATTTT.

The chain uses TRBV4-2 and TRBJ2-5; maybe TRBD2 (6 bases). Germline values: CDR1 LGHNA, CDR2 YNFKEQ. V lost 0 bases and J 2 bases, leaving 16 bases between the germline ends. The CDR3 has 17 residues. In DNA form, the CDR3 reads TGTGCCAGCAGCCAAGATGGTAGGGCTAGCGTTCAAGAGACCCAGTACTTC. Protein sequence: CASSQDGRASVQETQYF.

V and J are TRBV20-1 and TRBJ2-5, with D uncertain. The germline gives CDR1 DFQATT, CDR2 SNEGSKA (reference sequence). Trimming left V 3 bases short and J 5 bases short, with 4 bases between. The CDR3 length is 10 residues. In nucleotides, the CDR3 is TGCAGTGCTAGCCTGGAGACCCAGTACTTC. Its translation: CSASLETQYF.

The gene calls are TRBV19 and TRBJ1-1, with TRBD1 matching over 8 bases. Germline values: CDR1 LNHDA, CDR2 SQIVND (reference sequence). V lost 5 bases and J lost 2; bases outside the gene matches: 4. The CDR3 totals 14 residues. The CDR3 bases are TGTGCCAGTAGTCACAGGGGGGCTAACACTGAAGCTTTCTTT. It yields the protein CASSHRGANTEAFF.

This rearrangement joins TRBV5-1 to TRBJ2-7; D is undetermined. CDR1 is SGHRS and CDR2 is YFSETQ in the germline V gene. The CDR3 sequence is 14 residues long. Trimming stripped 2 bases from V and 3 bases from J, with 12 bases between. CDR3 residues: CASSLGPSGYEQYF. The CDR3 nucleotides are TGCGCCAGCAGCTTAGGGCCTTCGGGCTACGAGCAGTACTTC. The full variable domain, its missing parts supplied by reference TRBV5-1 and TRBJ2-7, is KAGVTQTPRYLIKTRGQQVTLSCSPISGHRSVSWYQQTPGQGLQFLFEYFSETQRNKGNFPGRFSGRQFSNSRSEMNVSTLELGDSALYLCASSLGPSGYEQYFGPGTRLTVT.

V and J are TRBV5-4 and TRBJ2-1; 7 bases are a match to TRBD2. This CDR3 is 14 amino acids long. Germline V gene data show CDR1 as SGHNT and CDR2 as YYREEE (reference sequence). The J segment lost 9 bases and the V segment lost 0 bases, leaving 6 bases of the junction unmatched. The CDR3 loop reads CASSLELATGEQFF. The CDR3 coding sequence is TGTGCCAGCAGCTTGGAACTAGCGACGGGTGAGCAGTTCTTC. Full variable domain (rest looked up from reference TRBV5-4 and TRBJ2-1): ETGVTQSPTHLIKTRGQQVTLRCSSQSGHNTVSWYQQALGQGPQFIFQYYREEENGRGNFPPRFSGLQFPNYSSELNVNALELDDSALYLCASSLELATGEQFFGPGTRLTVL.

The CDR3: CASSLRGTDTQYF. In nucleotides, the CDR3 is TGTGCCAGCAGCTTGAGGGGCACAGATACGCAGTATTTT. The chain combines TRBV5-4 with TRBJ2-3; no reliable D call. Per the germline V gene, CDR1 is SGHNT and CDR2 is YYREEE (reference sequence). This CDR3 spans 13 amino acids. With 1 base removed from V and 1 base from J, the gap between germline ends came to 4 bases.

CDR3 amino acids: CASQPGRLFGTQYF. The CDR3 region has the DNA TGTGCCAGTCAGCCGGGACGGCTATTCGGTACCCAGTACTTC. The chain is built from TRBV6-5 and TRBJ2-5; D may match TRBD1 or TRBD2 (5 bases each). The V end lost 9 bases, the J end lost 8 bases, and 22 bases lay between the germline ends. Germline CDR1 is MNHEY and CDR2 is SVGAGI. This CDR3 spans 14 amino acids.

This clone was detected once. The chain links TRBV10-1 to TRBJ2-5, with a tentative D call TRBD1 (5 bases). Per the germline V gene, CDR1 is WNHNN and CDR2 is SYGVQD (reference sequence). CDR3 length: 14 amino acids. Trimming took 3 bases from V and 5 from J, leaving 13 bases between them. CDR3: CASSDSTAAETQYF. The CDR3 DNA reads as TGCGCCAGCAGTGATTCGACAGCCGCGGAGACCCAGTACTTC.

The V and J genes are TRBV29-1 and TRBJ1-4, with D uncertain. CDR1 is SQVTM and CDR2 is ANQGSEA in the germline V gene. The CDR3 runs 13 residues. Deletions cut 5 bases from V and 3 bases from J, with 10 bases between. CDR3 amino acids: CSVSGLANEKLFF. The DNA for the CDR3 is TGCAGCGTTTCAGGCTTGGCTAATGAAAAACTGTTTTTT.

The V call is TRBV5-1, the J call TRBJ2-5, with 14 bases aligning to TRBD2. The CDR3 sequence is 16 residues long. V was pared by 4 bases and J by 1 base, with 3 bases of the junction left unmatched. Germline V gives CDR1 SGHRS, CDR2 YFSETQ. Written as DNA, the CDR3 is TGCGCCAGCAGCCCAGGACTAGCGGGGGGCCAAGAGACCCAGTACTTC. Residues: CASSPGLAGGQETQYF.

This chain joins TRBV5-6 and TRBJ1-2, with D maybe TRBD1 (5 bases). CDR1 is SGHDT, CDR2 YYEEEE, per germline. CDR3 size: 17 residues. Trimming cost V 0 bases and J 0 bases, with 15 bases left between them. The CDR3 sequence: CASSLEDNPGANYGYTF. For the CDR3, the DNA is TGTGCCAGCAGCTTGGAGGACAACCCCGGGGCTAACTATGGCTACACCTTC.

The chain couples TRBV7-9 to TRBJ2-7; D may be TRBD2 (6 bases). Trimming cost V 5 bases and J 4 bases, with 9 bases left between them. Per germline, CDR1 SEHNR and CDR2 FQNEAQ (reference sequence). The CDR3 is 12 residues long. CDR3 DNA sequence: TGTGCCAGCAGCATGGGGGGTTACGAGCAGTACTTC. Translation gives CASSMGGYEQYF.

The chain combines TRBV25-1 with TRBJ2-7; TRBD2 agrees at 14 bases. This CDR3 has 15 residues. The ends lost 4 bases at V and 2 bases at J; junction bases unmatched: 1. Germline lookup yields CDR1 MGHDK and CDR2 SYGVNS. The CDR3 region is CASSVGLAGAYEQYF. DNA of the CDR3: TGTGCCAGCAGTGTGGGACTAGCGGGGGCCTACGAGCAGTACTTC.

This rearrangement joins TRBV7-2 to TRBJ2-7, with a tentative D call TRBD1 (6 bases). CDR1 and CDR2 (germline): SGHTA, FQGNSA. There are 11 residues in the CDR3. Between the trimmed V and J ends, which lost 3 bases and 7 bases, there was a span of 7 bases. CDR3: CASSFQGEQYF. For the CDR3, the DNA is TGTGCCAGCAGCTTTCAGGGGGAGCAGTACTTC. The full variable domain, its missing parts supplied by reference TRBV7-2 and TRBJ2-7, is GAGVSQSPSNKVTEKGKDVELRCDPISGHTALYWYRQSLGQGLEFLIYFQGNSAPDKSGLPSDRFSAERTGGSVSTLTIQRTQQEDSAVYLCASSFQGEQYFGPGTRLTVT.

The rearrangement joins TRBV6-5 to TRBJ1-2; TRBD1 matches 7 bases. CDR3 length equals 15 residues. V shed 0 bases, J shed 4 bases, and the junction held 5 bases outside the gene matches. Germline V gene data show CDR1 as MNHEY and CDR2 as SVGAGI. The CDR3 region is CASSYSAGGVYGYTF. The CDR3, as DNA: TGTGCCAGCAGTTACTCAGCAGGGGGGGTCTATGGCTACACCTTC.

The chain carries TRBV19 and TRBJ1-2; TRBD1 aligns across 10 bases. V gave up 5 bases and J gave up 2 bases; unmatched junction bases: 2. The CDR3 loop spans 14 amino acids. Germline CDR1 is LNHDA and CDR2 is SQIVND (reference sequence). CDR3 bases: TGTGCCAGTAGTTGGGACAGGGGAAACTATGGCTACACCTTC. Translating gives CASSWDRGNYGYTF.

In DNA, the CDR3 is TGTGCCACTTCCGGGGGGTTCTATTCCGGGGAGCTGTTTTTT. Amino acid sequence: CATSGGFYSGELFF. J is TRBJ2-2 and V is TRBV6-5; 7 bases align to TRBD2. The CDR3 sequence is 14 residues long. V shed 10 bases, J shed 6 bases, and the junction held 11 bases outside the gene matches. Looked up from germline, CDR1 is MNHEY and CDR2 is SVGAGI.

The rearrangement links TRBV6-1 to TRBJ2-1; 9 bases agree with TRBD2. V dropped 3 bases and J dropped 5; count of bases not matched to a gene: 8. CDR1 is MNHNS and CDR2 is SASEGT in the germline V gene. The CDR3 contains 16 residues. The CDR3 DNA sequence: TGTGCCAGCAGTGATATTTCGCGGGGGGGAAACAATGAGCAGTTCTTC. Translated, it gives CASSDISRGGNNEQFF.

The genes are TRBV5-1 and TRBJ2-1, with a possible D match to TRBD2 (5 bases). V lost 0 bases and J 6 bases, leaving 13 bases between the germline ends. The CDR3 totals 15 residues. Germline CDR1 and CDR2: SGHRS and YFSETQ. The chain's CDR3 is CASSLGTGWTNEQFF. The CDR3 bases are TGCGCCAGCAGCTTGGGGACTGGATGGACCAATGAGCAGTTCTTC.

The chain employs TRBV2 and TRBJ2-2, with no clear D. Between the trimmed V and J ends, which lost 6 bases and 1 base, there was a span of 3 bases. In germline, CDR1 is SNHLY, CDR2 FYNNEI. CDR3 length: 12 residues. Here the CDR3 reads CASRMNTGELFF. The DNA of the CDR3 is TGTGCCAGCAGGATGAACACCGGGGAGCTGTTTTTT.

In nucleotides, the CDR3 is TGTGCCAGCAGTCCTCGGACTAGCGGGGGGGAAAACATTCAGTACTTC. Protein product: CASSPRTSGGENIQYF. The V call is TRBV6-6, the J call TRBJ2-4, with 15 bases aligning to TRBD2. This CDR3 is built from 16 residues. From germline, CDR1 is MNHNY and CDR2 SVGAGI (reference sequence). V lost 5 bases and J lost 5; bases outside the gene matches: 4.

The V gene is TRBV13, the J gene TRBJ1-6; D call uncertain. The CDR3 runs 15 residues. Germline V CDR1 and CDR2: PRHDT, FYEKMQ (reference sequence). V lost 3 bases and J 10 bases, leaving 16 bases between the germline ends. DNA of the CDR3: TGTGCCAGCAGCTTGAGGGCAGCCGCGGGATCACCCCTCCACTTT. Translating it yields CASSLRAAAGSPLHF.

This sequence joins TRBV7-2 and TRBJ2-7, with unresolved D. V was pared by 1 base and J by 4 bases, with 5 bases between. CDR1 is SGHTA and CDR2 is FQGNSA in the germline V gene. The CDR3 spans 12 residues. Written as DNA, the CDR3 is TGTGCCAGCAGCTTAGAGGTTTACGAGCAGTACTTC. This encodes CASSLEVYEQYF.

CDR3 amino acids: CAISGPTYEQYF. The CDR3 DNA is TGTGCCATTTCGGGACCGACCTACGAGCAGTACTTC. This rearrangement joins TRBV10-3 to TRBJ2-7, with D possibly called TRBD1 or TRBD2 (5 bases each). Germline loops: CDR1 ENHRY, CDR2 SYGVKD. V lost 9 bases and J 2 bases, leaving 11 bases between the germline ends. CDR3 length: 12 amino acids.

The rearrangement joins TRBV6-6 to TRBJ1-3; D not resolved. The CDR3 contains 14 residues. Trimming removed 2 bases at V and 0 bases at J, with 5 bases between. Germline V CDR1 and CDR2: MNHNY, SVGAGI (reference sequence). In DNA, the CDR3 is TGTGCCAGCAGTTACGGGGACTCTGGAAACACCATATATTTT. As protein: CASSYGDSGNTIYF.